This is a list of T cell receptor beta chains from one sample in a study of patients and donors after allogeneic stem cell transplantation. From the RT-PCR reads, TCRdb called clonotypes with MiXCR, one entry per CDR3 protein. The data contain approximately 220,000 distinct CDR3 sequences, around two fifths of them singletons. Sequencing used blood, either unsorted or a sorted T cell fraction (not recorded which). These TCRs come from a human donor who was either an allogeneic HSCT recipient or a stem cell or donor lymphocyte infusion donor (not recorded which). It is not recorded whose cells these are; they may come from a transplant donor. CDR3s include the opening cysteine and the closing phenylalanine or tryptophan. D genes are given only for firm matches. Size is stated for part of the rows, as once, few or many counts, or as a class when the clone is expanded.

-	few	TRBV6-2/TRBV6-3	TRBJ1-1	TGTGCCAGCAGTTACTCGTCCCACACTGAAGCTTTCTTT	CASSYSSHTEAFF
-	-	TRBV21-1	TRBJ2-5	TGTGCCAGCAGCAAGGTGGAGGAGACCCAGTACTTC	CASSKVEETQYF
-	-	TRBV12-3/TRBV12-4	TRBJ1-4	TGTGCCAGCAGTGGGGTCGTACCTCCGGGGGAAAAACTGTTTTTT	CASSGVVPPGEKLFF
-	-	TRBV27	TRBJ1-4	TGTGCCAGCAGTGACAGCCACAATGAAAAACTGTTTTTT	CASSDSHNEKLFF
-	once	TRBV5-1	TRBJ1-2	TGCGCCAGCAGAACGGACAGTAACTATGGCTACACCTTC	CASRTDSNYGYTF
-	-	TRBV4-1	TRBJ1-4	TGCGCCAGCAGCCAAGGAAACCAGGCAACTAATGAAAAACTGTTTTTT	CASSQGNQATNEKLFF
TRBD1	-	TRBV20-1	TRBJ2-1	TGCAGTGCTAGACCGGGACAGGGGTTGTTGAATGAGCAGTTCTTC	CSARPGQGLLNEQFF
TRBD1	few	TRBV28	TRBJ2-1	TGTGCCAGCAGTTTCGGACAGGGGGGCTACAATGAGCAGTTCTTC	CASSFGQGGYNEQFF
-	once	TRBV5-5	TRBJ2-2	TGTGCCAGCAGTCGGAGGTCCGGGGAGCTGTTTTTT	CASSRRSGELFF
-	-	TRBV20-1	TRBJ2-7	TGCAGTGCTAGGACTAATCTCGGGGCGAGCTCCTACGAGCAGTACTTC	CSARTNLGASSYEQYF
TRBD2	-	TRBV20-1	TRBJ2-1	TGCAGTGCTCCCCATGGGCTAGCGGCCGACAATGAGCAGTTCTTC	CSAPHGLAADNEQFF
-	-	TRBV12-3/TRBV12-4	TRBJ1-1	TGTGCCAGCAGTTTATTAAGAGGTGAAGCTTTCTTT	CASSLLRGEAFF
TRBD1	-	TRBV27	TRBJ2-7	TGTGCCAGCAGTCCCAGACAGGGATACTACGAGCAGTACTTC	CASSPRQGYYEQYF
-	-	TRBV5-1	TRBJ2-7	TGCGCCAGCAGCTTGGGACAGCTGGAGACCTACGAGCAGTACTTC	CASSLGQLETYEQYF
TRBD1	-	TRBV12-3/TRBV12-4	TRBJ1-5	TGTGCCAGCAGCTCCTGGACAGGCAGCCAGCCCCAGCATTTT	CASSSWTGSQPQHF
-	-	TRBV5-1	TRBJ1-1	TGCGCCAGCAGCTCTCAGGGAAACGAAGCTTTCTTT	CASSSQGNEAFF
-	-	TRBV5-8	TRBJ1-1	TGTGCCAGCAGCAGGCCGGGACTAGGCGCTGAAGCTTTCTTT	CASSRPGLGAEAFF
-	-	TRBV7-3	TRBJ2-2	TGTGCCAGCAGCTTCACGGAGGGGGAGCTGTTTTTT	CASSFTEGELFF
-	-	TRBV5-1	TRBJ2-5	TGCGCCAGCAGCTTGGACCCCACCCAAGAGACCCAGTACTTC	CASSLDPTQETQYF
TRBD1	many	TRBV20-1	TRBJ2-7	TGCAGTGCTAGAGGGACAGGGTACTCCTACGAGCAGTACTTC	CSARGTGYSYEQYF
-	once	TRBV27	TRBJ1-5	TGTACCAGCAGGAAACAGGGTCAGCCCCAGCATTTT	CTSRKQGQPQHF
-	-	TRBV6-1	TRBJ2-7	TGTGCCAGCAGTGAAGTAATAGGACCGTTGGAGCAGTACTTC	CASSEVIGPLEQYF
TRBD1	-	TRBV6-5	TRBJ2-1	TGTGCCAGCAGTTACTCGGGACAGGGACAAGAGCAGTTCTTC	CASSYSGQGQEQFF
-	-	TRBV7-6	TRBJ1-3	TGTGCCAGCAGCCCCTCGGGGGTTGTTGGAAACACCATATATTTT	CASSPSGVVGNTIYF
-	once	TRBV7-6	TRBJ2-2	TGTGCCAGCAGCTTAGACAGGGCAATGGCCGGGGAGCTGTTTTTT	CASSLDRAMAGELFF
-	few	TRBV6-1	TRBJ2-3	TGTGCCAGCAGTGAAAATACCCCGGGTCCAGATACGCAGTATTTT	CASSENTPGPDTQYF
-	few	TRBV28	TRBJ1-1	TGTGCCAGCAGTTCGGCAGGCGTATTGGCTGAAGCTTTCTTT	CASSSAGVLAEAFF
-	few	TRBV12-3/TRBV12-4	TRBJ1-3	TGTGCCAGCAGTTTACAGCCATCTGGAAACACCATATATTTT	CASSLQPSGNTIYF
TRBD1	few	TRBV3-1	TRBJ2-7	TGTGCCAGCAGCCTCCGGGACAGTGGCGAGCAGTACTTC	CASSLRDSGEQYF
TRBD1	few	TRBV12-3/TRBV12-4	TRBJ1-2	TGTGCCAGCAGTCCCCGGACAGGACGCTATGGCTACACCTTC	CASSPRTGRYGYTF
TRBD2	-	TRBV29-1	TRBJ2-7	TGCAGCGTTAAAACCGGGACTAGCGGATACGAGCAGTACTTC	CSVKTGTSGYEQYF
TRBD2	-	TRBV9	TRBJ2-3	TGTGCCAGCAGCGAGGGACTAGCCGGGGGGCCCACAGATACGCGGTATTTT	CASSEGLAGGPTDTRYF
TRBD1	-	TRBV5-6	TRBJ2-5	TGTGCCACCAGGAACAGGGGCCAAGAGACCCAGTACTTC	CATRNRGQETQYF
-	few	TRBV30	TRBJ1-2	TGTGCCTCCTTGGCCCGACAGGTTGGCTATGGCTACACCTTC	CASLARQVGYGYTF
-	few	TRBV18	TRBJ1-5	TGTGCCAGCTCACCACCTCGGACAGTTAGCAATCAGCCCCAGCATTTT	CASSPPRTVSNQPQHF
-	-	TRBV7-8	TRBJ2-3	TGTGCCAGCGTCGAGGATACGCAGTATTTT	CASVEDTQYF
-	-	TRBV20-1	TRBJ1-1	TGCAGTGCTAGAGAGCTACAAGTGAACACTGAAGCTTTCTTT	CSARELQVNTEAFF
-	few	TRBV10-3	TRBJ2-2	TGTGCCAGCTTACTAGCCCGGGAGCTGTTTTTT	CASLLARELFF
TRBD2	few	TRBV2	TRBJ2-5	TGTGCCAGCAGTGAAGCGCGGCGGGGGCAAGAGACCCAGTACTTC	CASSEARRGQETQYF
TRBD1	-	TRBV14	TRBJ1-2	TGTGCCAGCAGCCAGGACAGGGGGCGGTTTGGTGGCTACACCTTC	CASSQDRGRFGGYTF
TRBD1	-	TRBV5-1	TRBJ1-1	TGCGCCAGCAGCTTGCTCACCATGTCGGGACAGGGCAACACTGAAGCTTTCTTT	CASSLLTMSGQGNTEAFF
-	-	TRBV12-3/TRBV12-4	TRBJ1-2	TGTGCCAGCAGTTTTAACGGGGTAGATGGCTACACCTTC	CASSFNGVDGYTF
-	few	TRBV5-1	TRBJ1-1	TGCGCCAGCAGCTTGGAACAGGGATTCACTGAAGCTTTCTTT	CASSLEQGFTEAFF